This T cell receptor (beta chain) was identified during a study of cytomegalovirus exposure and HLA in healthy donors. Primers included in the PCR were 60 Vbeta and 13 Jbeta primers. TCRdb's copy holds only in-frame clones and misses some; the assay was immunoSEQ multiplex PCR. Of about 180,000 clones listed, roughly 80% are singletons. CDR1 is SGHTS, CDR2 YDEGEE, per germline. V was clipped by 0 bases and J by 6 bases, with 12 bases between them. This CDR3 contains 14 residues. In this sample, this clone turned up a few times. The antigen is not known. General observations from the study: Data from an earlier analysis indicated that most TCR beta V segments were productive either about 87% or about 30% of the time. Using the classifier, cytomegalovirus status was reportedly diagnosed with high specificity and sensitivity. In a later analysis, HLA-associated beta chains showed higher expansion and lower generation probabilities than comparable chains.

The sample taken for sequencing was PBMCs. The TCR was taken from a man in his sixties in good health and CMV-seronegative. The chain has TRBV5-8 and TRBJ1-2; unclear D gene. CDR3 in DNA: TGTGCCAGCAGCTTGGAAGCGGCAAGGGATGGCTACACCTTC. Protein sequence: CASSLEAARDGYTF.